The table lists the clone carrying this TCR beta chain with a count of one. The antigen remains undetermined. V gave up 6 bases and J gave up 14 bases; unmatched junction bases: 7. CDR3 size: 11 residues. Per the germline V gene, CDR1 is LNHDA and CDR2 is SQIVND (reference sequence). Measured with immunoSEQ multiplex PCR; TCRdb has only the in-frame clones, and not every one. The data contain some 150,000 clones, more than 75% of them singletons. This entry belongs to a study of cytomegalovirus exposure and HLA in healthy donors. Looking at the study overall: It was reported in a later analysis that the 120 validation repertoires used the same platform as the 550 to 850 first-cohort repertoires. Findings of the study overall: Rare TCR sequences dominated, though some public TCRs recurred in many donors. According to the study, 160 or so TCR beta chains were cytomegalovirus-associated.

The donors were part of the validation cohort, which consisted of about 120 subjects and was separate from the first cohort of 666 subjects. V is TRBV19 and J is TRBJ1-2; 9 positions match TRBD1. The specimen was PBMCs. The receptor's source is a woman under 40 in good health and CMV-seronegative. For the CDR3, the DNA is TGTGCCAGTAGCGAACAGGGGGCGAGGACCTTC. Its protein product is CASSEQGARTF.